Shown below are 6 T cell receptor beta chains from a single sample sequenced in a study of shared clonotypes between healthy human individuals. Profiled with immunoSEQ multiplex PCR; TCRdb holds only in-frame clones, not every one. The data show 450,000 to 600,000 clones, more than 65% seen once. Sequencing was performed on PBMCs. These receptor sequences come from a middle-aged woman in good health. Some clones in this sample may be carry-over from other donors' samples.

The V call is TRBV19, the J call TRBJ2-3, with TRBD2 matching 12 bases. The CDR3 is 19 residues long. Germline CDR1 LNHDA, CDR2 SQIVND (reference sequence). The J segment lost 6 bases and the V segment lost 0 bases, leaving 13 bases of the junction unmatched. CDR3 amino acids: CASSIDLRRASGRVDTQYF. The DNA for the CDR3 is TGTGCCAGTAGTATAGACCTCCGGCGGGCTAGCGGGAGGGTTGATACGCAGTATTTT.

The rearrangement links TRBV7-9 to TRBJ2-1, with a possible D match to TRBD2 (6 bases). This CDR3 contains 16 residues. V lost 5 bases and J 3 bases, leaving 17 bases between the germline ends. Germline CDR1 and CDR2: SEHNR and FQNEAQ (reference sequence). CDR3: CASSPEWAGNYNEQFF. The CDR3 DNA sequence: TGTGCCAGCAGCCCCGAGTGGGCGGGGAACTACAATGAGCAGTTCTTC.

The V call is TRBV19, the J call TRBJ1-4, with D tentatively TRBD1 (6 bases). Germline V gives CDR1 LNHDA, CDR2 SQIVND (reference sequence). The CDR3 runs to 16 residues. V was cut by 6 bases and J by 8 bases, with 22 bases left in between. The CDR3 is CASSRQALSTGEKLFF. The CDR3 DNA reads as TGTGCCAGTAGCAGACAGGCCCTCAGTACAGGGGAAAAACTGTTTTTT.

V and J are TRBV7-3 and TRBJ2-3; a weak D match, TRBD2 (6 bases). Germline V CDR1 and CDR2: SGHTA, FQGTGA. V dropped 5 bases and J dropped 0 bases, with 15 bases sitting between them. CDR3 length: 16 residues. CDR3 sequence (DNA): TGTGCCAGCAGCAAAAGGGACGGGACTAGCACAGATACGCAGTATTTT. Translating it yields CASSKRDGTSTDTQYF.

The chain carries TRBV15 and TRBJ2-7; D unresolved. V was shortened by 0 bases and J by 4 bases, with 13 bases between the two germline ends. The CDR3 extends over 15 amino acids. Germline V gives CDR1 LNHNV, CDR2 YYDKDF (reference sequence). The CDR3 region is CATSRDGVAAYEQYF. The CDR3 bases are TGTGCCACCAGCAGAGATGGTGTTGCCGCTTACGAGCAGTACTTC.

The V gene is TRBV7-2, the J gene TRBJ2-7, with D tentatively TRBD1 (5 bases). There are 15 residues in the CDR3. The germline gives CDR1 SGHTA, CDR2 FQGNSA. Trimming stripped 1 base from V and 1 base from J, with 11 bases between. The CDR3 here is CASSLGSTGSYEQYF. The CDR3 DNA reads TGTGCCAGCAGCTTAGGTAGTACAGGTTCCTACGAGCAGTACTTC.